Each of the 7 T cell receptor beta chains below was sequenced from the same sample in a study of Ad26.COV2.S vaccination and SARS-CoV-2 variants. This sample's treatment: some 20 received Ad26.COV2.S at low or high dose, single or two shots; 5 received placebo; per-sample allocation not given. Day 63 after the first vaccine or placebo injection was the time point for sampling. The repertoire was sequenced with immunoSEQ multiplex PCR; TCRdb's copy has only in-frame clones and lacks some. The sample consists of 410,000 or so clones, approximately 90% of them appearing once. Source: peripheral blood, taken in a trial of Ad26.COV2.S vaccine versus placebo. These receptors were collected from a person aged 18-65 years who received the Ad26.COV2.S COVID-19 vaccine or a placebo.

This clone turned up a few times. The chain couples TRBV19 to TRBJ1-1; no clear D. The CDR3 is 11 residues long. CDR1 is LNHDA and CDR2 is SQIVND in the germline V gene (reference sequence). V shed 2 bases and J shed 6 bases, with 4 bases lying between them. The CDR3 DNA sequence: TGTGCCAGTAGTATATGGCCTGAAGCTTTCTTT. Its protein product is CASSIWPEAFF.

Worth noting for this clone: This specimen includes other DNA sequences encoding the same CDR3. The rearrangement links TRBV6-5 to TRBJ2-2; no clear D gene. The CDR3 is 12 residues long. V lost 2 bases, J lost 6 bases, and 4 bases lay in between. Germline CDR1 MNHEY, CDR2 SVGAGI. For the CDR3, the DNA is TGTGCCAGCAGTTACCCGGCCGGGGAGCTGTTTTTT. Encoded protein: CASSYPAGELFF.

This chain's CDR3 is CASSESRGAERDTQYF. The CDR3 DNA reads as TGTGCCAGCAGTGAATCCCGGGGCGCCGAGAGAGATACGCAGTATTTT. The J gene is TRBJ2-3, the V gene TRBV6-1, with D perhaps TRBD1 or TRBD2 (5 bases each). V was cut by 2 bases and J by 5 bases, with 17 bases left in between. The length of the CDR3 is 16 residues. Per germline, CDR1 MNHNS and CDR2 SASEGT.

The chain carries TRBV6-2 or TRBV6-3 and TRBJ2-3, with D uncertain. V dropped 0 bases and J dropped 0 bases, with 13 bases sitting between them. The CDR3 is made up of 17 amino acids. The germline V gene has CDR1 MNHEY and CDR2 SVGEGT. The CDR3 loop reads CASSYSNSGPSTDTQYF. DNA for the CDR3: TGTGCCAGCAGTTACTCGAACTCCGGGCCCAGCACAGATACGCAGTATTTT.

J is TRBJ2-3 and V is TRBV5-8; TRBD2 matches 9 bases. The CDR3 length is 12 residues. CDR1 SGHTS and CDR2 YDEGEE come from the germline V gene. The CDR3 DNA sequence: TGTGCGGGCGGGAGGGACACAGATACGCAGTATTTT. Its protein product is CAGGRDTDTQYF.

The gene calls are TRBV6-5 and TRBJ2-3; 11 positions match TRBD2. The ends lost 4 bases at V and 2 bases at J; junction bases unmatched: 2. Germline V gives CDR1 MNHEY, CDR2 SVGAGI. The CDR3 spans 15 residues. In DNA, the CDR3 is TGTGCCAGCAGTTCACTAGCGGGGGCCACAGATACGCAGTATTTT. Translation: CASSSLAGATDTQYF.

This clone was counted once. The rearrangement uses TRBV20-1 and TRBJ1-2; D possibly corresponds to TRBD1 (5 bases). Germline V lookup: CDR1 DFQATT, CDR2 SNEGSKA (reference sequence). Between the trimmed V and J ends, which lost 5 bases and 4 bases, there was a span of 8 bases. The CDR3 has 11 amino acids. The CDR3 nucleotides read TGCAGTGCTTATGACAGCTATGGCTACACCTTC. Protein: CSAYDSYGYTF.